These 23 T cell receptor beta chains were all obtained from the same sample, sequenced in a study of blood T cell repertoires in COVID-19. Assay used: immunoSEQ multiplex PCR; TCRdb lists only in-frame clones, some missing. The data show about 150,000 clones, 85% seen once. The sample comprised PBMCs or T cells enriched from blood (not recorded which). The receptors derive from a woman in her 40s who had recovered from COVID-19.

The chain is built from TRBV6-5 and TRBJ2-1; no clear D. The germline V and J ends were trimmed by 0 bases and 0 bases, with 6 bases remaining between them. Germline V gene data show CDR1 as MNHEY and CDR2 as SVGAGI. CDR3 length: 15 residues. CDR3 sequence reads: CASSYSWSSYNEQFF. The CDR3 DNA is TGTGCCAGCAGTTACTCATGGAGCTCCTACAATGAGCAGTTCTTC.

The gene calls are TRBV2 and TRBJ1-6, with TRBD1 identical over 9 bases. Per the germline V gene, CDR1 is SNHLY and CDR2 is FYNNEI. The CDR3 consists of 16 residues. Unmatched junction bases numbered 9, after V lost 2 bases and J lost 10 bases. The CDR3 is CASSEQGQGRGSPLHF. The CDR3 nucleotides are TGTGCCAGCAGTGAACAAGGACAGGGGAGGGGATCACCCCTCCACTTT.

The V and J genes are TRBV7-9 and TRBJ1-4, with 9 positions matching TRBD1. V gave up 5 bases and J gave up 8 bases; unmatched junction bases: 6. The CDR3 totals 14 residues. Germline V gene lookup returns CDR1 SEHNR and CDR2 FQNEAQ (reference sequence). CDR3 protein: CASSPRTGDEKLFF. DNA of the CDR3: TGTGCCAGCAGCCCCCGGACAGGGGACGAAAAACTGTTTTTT.

The chain employs TRBV19 and TRBJ1-6; a weak D match, TRBD1 (5 bases). Looked up from germline, CDR1 is LNHDA and CDR2 is SQIVND (reference sequence). The CDR3 has 13 residues. Trimming stripped 7 bases from V and 2 bases from J, with 6 bases between. CDR3 DNA: TGTGCCAGTACAGGGACCTATAATTCACCCCTCCACTTT. Protein sequence: CASTGTYNSPLHF.

The J gene is TRBJ1-1, the V gene TRBV5-4; no reliable D call. Germline CDR1 is SGHNT and CDR2 is YYREEE (reference sequence). The CDR3 has 12 residues. With 10 bases removed from V and 8 bases from J, the gap between germline ends came to 18 bases. CDR3 amino acids: CAGGERSSEAFF. CDR3 in DNA: TGTGCCGGTGGAGAGAGGAGCTCCGAAGCTTTCTTT.

J is TRBJ1-1 and V is TRBV5-1; a possible D gene is TRBD1 (6 bases). The germline V gene encodes CDR1 SGHRS and CDR2 YFSETQ. Trimming left V 3 bases short and J 1 base short, with 10 bases between. The CDR3 runs 14 residues. The CDR3 region is CASSSRGGNTEAFF. For the CDR3, the DNA is TGCGCCAGCAGCTCCCGAGGGGGGAACACTGAAGCTTTCTTT.

The chain recombines TRBV19 with TRBJ2-4; tentatively, D is TRBD2 (6 bases). From germline, CDR1 is LNHDA and CDR2 SQIVND (reference sequence). V was pared by 5 bases and J by 0 bases, with 14 bases between. CDR3 size: 16 residues. Written as DNA, the CDR3 is TGTGCCAGTAGTCCTCGGAGGGCTCTAGCCAAAAACATTCAGTACTTC. As protein: CASSPRRALAKNIQYF. Filled out from reference TRBV19 and TRBJ2-4, the complete variable domain reads DGGITQSPKYLFRKEGQNVTLSCEQNLNHDAMYWYRQDPGQGLRLIYYSQIVNDFQKGDIAEGYSVSREKKESFPLTVTSAQKNPTAFYLCASSPRRALAKNIQYFGAGTRLSVL.

J is TRBJ2-5 and V is TRBV11-2; a weak D match, TRBD1 (7 bases). V was shortened by 1 base and J by 4 bases, with 16 bases between the two germline ends. The CDR3 spans 16 residues. CDR1 and CDR2 (germline): SGHAT, FQNNGV. This CDR3 is CASSLGAGGSGETQYF. CDR3 bases: TGTGCCAGCAGCTTAGGGGCAGGGGGGAGTGGAGAGACCCAGTACTTC.

This rearrangement joins TRBV19 to TRBJ2-2; no clear D gene. Trimming took off 3 bases at V and 4 bases at J, with 9 bases between the two ends. The germline V gene encodes CDR1 LNHDA and CDR2 SQIVND (reference sequence). The CDR3 contains 14 residues. In nucleotides, the CDR3 is TGTGCCAGTAGTATCGTTCCCCCCACCGGGGAGCTGTTTTTT. Encoded protein: CASSIVPPTGELFF.

The chain links TRBV2 to TRBJ1-2, with 8 bases that match TRBD1. The J segment lost 4 bases and the V segment lost 6 bases, leaving 7 bases of the junction unmatched. Germline V gene data show CDR1 as SNHLY and CDR2 as FYNNEI. The CDR3 has 14 residues. In DNA, the CDR3 is TGTGCCAGCAGCGCTATTGACAGGGGCTATGGCTACACCTTC. This codes for CASSAIDRGYGYTF.

V usage is TRBV9 and J usage is TRBJ2-1; 12 bases agree with TRBD2. With V trimmed by 0 bases and J by 6 bases, 7 bases remained unmatched. The germline CDR1 and CDR2 sequences are SGDLS and YYNGEE. The CDR3 covers 17 residues. The CDR3 region is CASSVEASGRVLNEQFF. The CDR3 bases are TGTGCCAGCAGCGTAGAAGCTAGCGGGAGGGTTCTCAATGAGCAGTTCTTC.

The chain combines TRBV2 with TRBJ2-7; D is perhaps TRBD1 (6 bases). V was shortened by 3 bases and J by 0 bases, with 12 bases between the two germline ends. CDR3 length: 15 amino acids. Germline V gene data show CDR1 as SNHLY and CDR2 as FYNNEI. Written as DNA, the CDR3 is TGTGCCAGCAGTGACCAGGGGTCCTTCTCCTACGAGCAGTACTTC. It specifies CASSDQGSFSYEQYF.

For the CDR3, the DNA is TGTGCCAGCAGTAGCCCCCGGGATGGCTACACCTTC. This sequence encodes CASSSPRDGYTF. V and J are TRBV7-9 and TRBJ1-2, with no clear D. The CDR3 loop spans 12 amino acids. Germline V gene lookup returns CDR1 SEHNR and CDR2 FQNEAQ (reference sequence). Trimming cost V 6 bases and J 6 bases, with 11 bases left between them.

V is TRBV6-5 and J is TRBJ2-7, with 8 bases identical to TRBD1. J gave up 2 bases and V 7 bases, and 10 bases lay outside the gene matches. CDR1 and CDR2 from the germline V gene are MNHEY and SVGAGI. This CDR3 has 15 residues. The CDR3 coding sequence is TGTGCCAGCACCGAAACACAGGGGGGAACCTACGAGCAGTACTTC. It encodes CASTETQGGTYEQYF.

The chain links TRBV9 to TRBJ2-7, with 7 bases lining up with TRBD2. The junction had 2 bases not matched to a gene; V was cut back by 0 bases and J by 2 bases. The germline V gene has CDR1 SGDLS and CDR2 YYNGEE. The CDR3 runs to 14 residues. The CDR3 sequence: CASSVGAGAYEQYF. CDR3 coding DNA: TGTGCCAGCAGCGTAGGTGCGGGGGCCTACGAGCAGTACTTC.

The rearrangement uses TRBV3-1 (or the pseudogene TRBV3-2) and TRBJ1-2, with a possible D match to TRBD1 (6 bases). CDR1 and CDR2 from the germline V gene are LGHDT and YNNKEL (reference sequence). This CDR3 comprises 19 residues. Trimming removed 3 bases from V and 0 bases from J, with 23 bases in between. As DNA, the CDR3 is TGTGCCAGCAGCCAGACGGACAGACCTATTTTAATAGCTAACTATGGCTACACCTTC. Its protein product is CASSQTDRPILIANYGYTF.

The chain is built from TRBV10-1 and TRBJ2-7, with 7 positions matching TRBD2. This CDR3 comprises 18 residues. The germline gives CDR1 WNHNN, CDR2 SYGVQD (reference sequence). After removal of 0 bases from V and 2 bases from J, the junction contained 13 bases not matched to a gene. This CDR3 reads CASSESRWGGDATYEQYF. The DNA for the CDR3 is TGCGCCAGCAGTGAGTCGCGCTGGGGGGGAGACGCCACCTACGAGCAGTACTTC.

The chain joins TRBV5-8 to TRBJ2-3, with unresolved D. Per germline, CDR1 SGHTS and CDR2 YDEGEE. Trimming removed 4 bases from V and 0 bases from J, with 9 bases in between. The length of the CDR3 is 14 residues. This CDR3 is CASSGASSTDTQYF. CDR3 coding DNA: TGTGCCAGCAGCGGAGCCAGTAGCACAGATACGCAGTATTTT.

The V gene is TRBV29-1, the J gene TRBJ1-1; D gene uncertain. The ends were cut back, 3 bases at V and 8 bases at J, with 7 bases in the middle. This CDR3 is built from 10 residues. CDR1 is SQVTM, CDR2 ANQGSEA, per germline. CDR3 sequence (DNA): TGCAGCGTTGACGTACTCGAAGCTTTCTTT. Translated, it gives CSVDVLEAFF.

The V and J genes are TRBV6-5 and TRBJ2-7; 7 bases are shared with TRBD2. Germline assignment: CDR1 MNHEY and CDR2 SVGAGI. The ends lost 6 bases at V and 7 bases at J; junction bases unmatched: 3. The CDR3 spans 11 residues. CDR3 bases: TGTGCCAGCAGCCAGGGACTAGAGCAGTACTTC. This gives the protein CASSQGLEQYF.

Details on this clone: The sample has other DNA sequences that encode this CDR3 too. The chain recombines TRBV4-2 with TRBJ2-3, with a possible D match to TRBD2 (6 bases). V shed 4 bases and J shed 0 bases, with 17 bases lying between them. The CDR3 is 17 residues long. CDR1 is LGHNA, CDR2 YNFKEQ, per germline. For the CDR3, the DNA is TGTGCCAGCAGCCCTCTATCCACTAGCAAAAGCACAGATACGCAGTATTTT. Translation: CASSPLSTSKSTDTQYF.

The chain carries TRBV3-1 (or the pseudogene TRBV3-2) and TRBJ1-1, with D possibly matching TRBD1 (6 bases). Germline lookup yields CDR1 LGHDT and CDR2 YNNKEL (reference sequence). This CDR3 is 14 amino acids long. Trimming took off 9 bases at V and 3 bases at J, with 17 bases between the two ends. CDR3 sequence reads: CASRTQGSDTEAFF. The CDR3 coding sequence is TGTGCCAGTAGGACCCAGGGGTCTGACACTGAAGCTTTCTTT.

The V call is TRBV15, the J call TRBJ2-7; no definite D call. The germline gives CDR1 LNHNV, CDR2 YYDKDF (reference sequence). This CDR3 has 13 residues. Trimming took off 4 bases at V and 6 bases at J, with 13 bases between the two ends. CDR3 bases: TGTGCCACCAGCACCGATCAGGCGCGCGAGCAGTACTTC. Its translation: CATSTDQAREQYF.